This T cell receptor (beta chain) stems from a study of T cells in Graves' hyperthyroidism and ophthalmopathy. Trimming cost V 6 bases and J 2 bases, with 14 bases left between them. The CDR3 totals 14 residues. Germline-derived CDR1 and CDR2 are LGHDT and YNNKEL (reference sequence). Study-wide results and caveats: Most thyroid clonotypes with frequency above 0.001 were detected in blood.

The table lists this clonotype with many counts. Its antigen is not identified. Used for diagnoses were clinical symptoms, serum thyroxine and TRAb, thyroid ultrasound and orbital computed tomography. Amplification yielded TCR beta CDR3 regions, with RNA transcripts as the source. The TCR CDR3 first-round RT-PCR relied on the HTBI primer set. TCRdb independently ran MiXCR on the multiplex PCR reads; one entry per CDR3 protein. Among fewer than 400,000 distinct CDR3 sequences listed, around an eighth were seen once. The receptor was derived from a man in his fifties with Graves' ophthalmopathy. The chain links TRBV3-1 to TRBJ2-7, with D perhaps TRBD2 (5 bases). The sequencing input was blood. CDR3 loop: CASSLPGGTYEQYF. CDR3 nucleotides: TGTGCCAGCAGTCTTCCCGGAGGAACCTACGAGCAGTACTTC.